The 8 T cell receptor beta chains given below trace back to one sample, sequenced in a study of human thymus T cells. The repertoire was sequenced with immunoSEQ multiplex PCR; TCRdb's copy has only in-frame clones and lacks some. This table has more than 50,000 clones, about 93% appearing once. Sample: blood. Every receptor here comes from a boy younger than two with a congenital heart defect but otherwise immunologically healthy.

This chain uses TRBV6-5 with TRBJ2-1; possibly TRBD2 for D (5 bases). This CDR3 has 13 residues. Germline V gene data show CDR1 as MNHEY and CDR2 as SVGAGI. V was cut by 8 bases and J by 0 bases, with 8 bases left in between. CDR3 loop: CASGRDSYNEQFF. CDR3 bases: TGTGCCAGCGGGAGAGACTCCTACAATGAGCAGTTCTTC.

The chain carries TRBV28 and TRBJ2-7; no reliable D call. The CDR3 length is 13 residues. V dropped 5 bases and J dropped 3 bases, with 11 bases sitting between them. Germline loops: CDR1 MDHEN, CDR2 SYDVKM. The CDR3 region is CASSPLSRYEQYF. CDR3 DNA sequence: TGTGCCAGCAGTCCCCTTAGCCGCTACGAGCAGTACTTC. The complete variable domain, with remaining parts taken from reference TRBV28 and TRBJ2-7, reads DVKVTQSSRYLVKRTGEKVFLECVQDMDHENMFWYRQDPGLGLRLIYFSYDVKMKEKGDIPEGYSVSREKKERFSLILESASTNQTSMYLCASSPLSRYEQYFGPGTRLTVT.

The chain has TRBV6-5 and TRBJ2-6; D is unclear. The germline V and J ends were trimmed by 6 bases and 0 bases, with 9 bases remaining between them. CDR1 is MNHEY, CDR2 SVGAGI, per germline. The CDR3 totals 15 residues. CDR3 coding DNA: TGTGCCAGCAGCCAGTTCTTCTCTGGGGCCAACGTCCTGACTTTC. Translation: CASSQFFSGANVLTF.

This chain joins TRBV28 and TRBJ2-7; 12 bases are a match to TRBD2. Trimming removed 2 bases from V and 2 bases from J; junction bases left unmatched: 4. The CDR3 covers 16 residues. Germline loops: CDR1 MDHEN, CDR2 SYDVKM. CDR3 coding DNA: TGTGCCAGCAGTTTAGGACTAGCGGGGCCCACCTACGAGCAGTACTTC. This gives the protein CASSLGLAGPTYEQYF. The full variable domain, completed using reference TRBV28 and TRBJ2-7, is DVKVTQSSRYLVKRTGEKVFLECVQDMDHENMFWYRQDPGLGLRLIYFSYDVKMKEKGDIPEGYSVSREKKERFSLILESASTNQTSMYLCASSLGLAGPTYEQYFGPGTRLTVT.

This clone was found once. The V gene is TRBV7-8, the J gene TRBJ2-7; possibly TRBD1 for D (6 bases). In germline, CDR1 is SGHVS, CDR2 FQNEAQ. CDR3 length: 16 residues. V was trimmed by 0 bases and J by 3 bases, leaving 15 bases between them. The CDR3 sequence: CASSLASPGARYEQYF. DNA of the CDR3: TGTGCCAGCAGCTTAGCCAGCCCAGGGGCGCGCTACGAGCAGTACTTC.

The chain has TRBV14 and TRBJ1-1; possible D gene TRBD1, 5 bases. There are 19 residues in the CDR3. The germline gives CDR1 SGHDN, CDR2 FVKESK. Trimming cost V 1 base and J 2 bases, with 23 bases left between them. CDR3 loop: CASSQAFGFRAGLNTEAFF. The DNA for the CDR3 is TGTGCCAGCAGCCAAGCGTTCGGTTTTCGAGCAGGGCTCAACACTGAAGCTTTCTTT.

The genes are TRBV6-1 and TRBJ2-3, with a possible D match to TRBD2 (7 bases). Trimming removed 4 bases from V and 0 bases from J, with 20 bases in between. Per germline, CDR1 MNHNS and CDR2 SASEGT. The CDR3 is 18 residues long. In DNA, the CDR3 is TGTGCCAGCAGTGGAGGTTGGGGGAGGGACAAGAGCACAGATACGCAGTATTTT. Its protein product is CASSGGWGRDKSTDTQYF.

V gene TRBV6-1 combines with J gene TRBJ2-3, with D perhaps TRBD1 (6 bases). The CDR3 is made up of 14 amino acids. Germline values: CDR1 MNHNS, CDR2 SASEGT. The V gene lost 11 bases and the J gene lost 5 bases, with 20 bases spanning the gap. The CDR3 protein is CAANRAPFGDTQYF. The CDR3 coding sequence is TGTGCCGCGAACAGGGCTCCCTTCGGAGATACGCAGTATTTT.